This T cell receptor beta chain was recovered during a study of vaccination effects on CD4 cells after COVID-19. The germline CDR1 and CDR2 sequences are SGHTA and FQGNSA. The CDR3 length is 14 residues. Trimming pared 1 base from V and 7 bases from J, leaving 10 bases between. This table comes from immunoSEQ multiplex PCR, and its TCRdb copy is limited to in-frame clones, with some not included. The sample carries 9,500 to 15,000 clones, roughly 70% recorded once. This clone showed up just a few times. What it binds is not known. Prior to sequencing, the ViraFEST assay stimulated PBMC with viral peptide pools, which expanded the antigen-specific CD4+ T cells. Once cultured for 10 days, the cells underwent separation to obtain CD4+ T cells. Participants were vaccinated with two doses of either the BNT162b2 or mRNA-1273 vaccine. Culturing of 1.5 million to 2.5 million PBMC per well took place with around 10 IU/ml IL-2 and about 10 ug/ml peptides. The authors replaced half the medium with IL-2 medium on days 3 and 7.

This receptor was identified in a human donor who received a COVID-19 vaccine. The V and J genes are TRBV7-2 and TRBJ2-2, with D uncertain. The starting material was CD4+ T cells from PBMCs cultured with SARS-CoV-2 spike peptides, obtained after COVID-19 vaccination. CDR3 nucleotides: TGTGCCAGCAGCTTAGATTATAGGGTCGGGGAGCTGTTTTTT. Its protein product is CASSLDYRVGELFF.